The clone carrying this TCR beta chain was found many times. The data are from a study of spatial heterogeneity in lung cancer. Time point of the sample: sample taken at primary tumor resection. The cohort: 70 to 75 early-stage, untreated non-small cell lung cancer patients. One entry per CDR3 protein, called by TCRdb with MiXCR from the 5' RACE reads. The sample carries around 48,000 distinct CDR3 sequences, under 6% recorded once. V was trimmed by 2 bases and J by 0 bases, leaving 12 bases between them. The germline gives CDR1 SGDLS, CDR2 YYNGEE. This CDR3 comprises 15 residues. The chain employs TRBV9 and TRBJ2-7, with D tentatively TRBD2 (6 bases). Source: PBMCs, taken at surgery. This clonotype was sampled from a male donor with early-stage non-small cell lung cancer. The CDR3 sequence is CASSVEGLPSYEQYF. CDR3 in DNA: TGTGCCAGCAGCGTGGAGGGACTCCCCTCCTACGAGCAGTACTTC.